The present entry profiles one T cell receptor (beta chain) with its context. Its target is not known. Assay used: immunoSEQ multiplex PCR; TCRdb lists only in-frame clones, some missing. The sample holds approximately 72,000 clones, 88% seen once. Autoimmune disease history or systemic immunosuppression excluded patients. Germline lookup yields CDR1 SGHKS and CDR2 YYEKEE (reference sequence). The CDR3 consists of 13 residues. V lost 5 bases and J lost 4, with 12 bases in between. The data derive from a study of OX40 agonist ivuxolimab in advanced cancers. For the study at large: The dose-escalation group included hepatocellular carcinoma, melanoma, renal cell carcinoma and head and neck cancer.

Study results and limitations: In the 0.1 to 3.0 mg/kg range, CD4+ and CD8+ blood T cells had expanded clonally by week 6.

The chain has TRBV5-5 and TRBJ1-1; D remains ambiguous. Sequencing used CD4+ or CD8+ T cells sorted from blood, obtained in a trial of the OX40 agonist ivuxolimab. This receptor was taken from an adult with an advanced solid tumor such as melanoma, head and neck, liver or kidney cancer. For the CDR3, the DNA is TGTGCCAGCAGAATGGTGGGAGGCACTGAAGCTTTCTTT. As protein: CASRMVGGTEAFF.